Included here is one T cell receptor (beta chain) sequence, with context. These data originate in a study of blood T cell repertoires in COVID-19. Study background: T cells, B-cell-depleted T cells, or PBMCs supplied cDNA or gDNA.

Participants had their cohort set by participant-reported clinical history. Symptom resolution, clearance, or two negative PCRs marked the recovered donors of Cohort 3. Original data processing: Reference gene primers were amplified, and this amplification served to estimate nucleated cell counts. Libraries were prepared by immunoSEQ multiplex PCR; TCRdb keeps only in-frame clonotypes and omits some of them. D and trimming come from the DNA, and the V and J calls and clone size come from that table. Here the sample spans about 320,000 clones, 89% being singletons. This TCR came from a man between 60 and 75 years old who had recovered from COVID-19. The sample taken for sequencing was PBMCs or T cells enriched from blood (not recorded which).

The CDR3 is CASHPTGASPYSNQPQHF. The CDR3 nucleotides are TGTGCCAGCCATCCGACAGGGGCTAGCCCATATAGCAATCAGCCCCAGCATTTT. The rearrangement uses TRBV19 and TRBJ1-5; 8 bases align to TRBD1. This CDR3 has 18 residues. In germline, CDR1 is LNHDA, CDR2 SQIVND (reference sequence). V trimming: 9 bases; J trimming: 0 bases; junction bases outside the gene matches: 16.